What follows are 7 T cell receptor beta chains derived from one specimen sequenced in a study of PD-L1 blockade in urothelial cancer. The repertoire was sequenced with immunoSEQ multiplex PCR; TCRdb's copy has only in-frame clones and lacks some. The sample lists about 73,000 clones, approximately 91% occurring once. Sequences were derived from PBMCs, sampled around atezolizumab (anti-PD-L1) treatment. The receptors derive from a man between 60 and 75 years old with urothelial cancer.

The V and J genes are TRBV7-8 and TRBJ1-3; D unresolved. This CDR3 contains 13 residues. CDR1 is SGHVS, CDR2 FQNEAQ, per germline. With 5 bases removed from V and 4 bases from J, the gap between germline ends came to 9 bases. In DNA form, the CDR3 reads TGTGCCAGCAGCGCGGTCCTCGGAAACACCATATATTTT. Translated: CASSAVLGNTIYF.

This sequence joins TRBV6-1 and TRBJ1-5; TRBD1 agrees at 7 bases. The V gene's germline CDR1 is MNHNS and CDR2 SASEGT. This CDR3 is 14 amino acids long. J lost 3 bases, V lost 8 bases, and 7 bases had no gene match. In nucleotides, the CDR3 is TGTGCCAGCGCCGTGACAGGGAACAATCAGCCCCAGCATTTT. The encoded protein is CASAVTGNNQPQHF.

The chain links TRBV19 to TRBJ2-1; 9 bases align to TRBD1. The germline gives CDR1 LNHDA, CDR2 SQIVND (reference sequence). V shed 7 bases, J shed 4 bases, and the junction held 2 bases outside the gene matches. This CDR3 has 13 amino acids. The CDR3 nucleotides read TGTGCCAGTACACAGGGGGCTTACAATGAGCAGTTCTTC. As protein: CASTQGAYNEQFF.

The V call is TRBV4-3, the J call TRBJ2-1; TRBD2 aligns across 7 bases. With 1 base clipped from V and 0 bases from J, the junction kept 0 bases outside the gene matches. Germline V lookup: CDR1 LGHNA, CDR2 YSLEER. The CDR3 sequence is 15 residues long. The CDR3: CASSQGGSSYNEQFF. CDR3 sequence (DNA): TGCGCCAGCAGCCAAGGCGGGAGCTCCTACAATGAGCAGTTCTTC.

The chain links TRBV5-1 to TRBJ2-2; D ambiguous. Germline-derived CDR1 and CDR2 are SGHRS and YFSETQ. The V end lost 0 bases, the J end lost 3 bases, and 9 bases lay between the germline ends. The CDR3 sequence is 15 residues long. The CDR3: CASSLGSSYTGELFF. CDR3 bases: TGCGCCAGCAGCTTGGGTTCTTCCTACACCGGGGAGCTGTTTTTT.

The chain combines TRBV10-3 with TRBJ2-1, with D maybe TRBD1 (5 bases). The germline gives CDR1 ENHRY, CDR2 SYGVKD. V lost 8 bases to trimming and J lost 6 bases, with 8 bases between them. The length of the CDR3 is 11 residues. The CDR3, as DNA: TGTGCCATCTCTAGGGGCAATGAGCAGTTCTTC. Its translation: CAISRGNEQFF.

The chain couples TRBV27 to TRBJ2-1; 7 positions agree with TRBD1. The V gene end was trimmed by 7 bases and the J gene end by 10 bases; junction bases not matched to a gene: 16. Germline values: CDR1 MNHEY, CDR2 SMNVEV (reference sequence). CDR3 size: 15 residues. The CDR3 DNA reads TGTGCCAGCACCTCGGACAGGCTTACGGGCGGAGAGCAGTTCTTC. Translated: CASTSDRLTGGEQFF.